This T cell receptor beta chain stems from a study of blood T cell repertoires in COVID-19 (dated by TCRdb to 2020 to 2021). In terms of the full investigation: The collaborator samples originated in the United States, Italy and Spain and spanned the acute and convalescent phases of COVID-19. The material from the prospective study consisted of cDNA or gDNA derived from T cells, B-cell-depleted T cells, or PBMCs. The dataset comprised deeply sampled blood TCRbeta repertoires from subjects exposed to, actively infected with, or recovered from COVID-19. The repertoires were released in a freely available public database meant as a resource for research on the immune response to SARS-CoV-2. The samples were drawn from two sources: the first 160 participants of the ongoing ImmuneRACE study, and 950 to 1,500 subjects contributed by 6 global collaborators. A de-identified subject ID, COVID-19 status, age in years and sex were almost always included in the sample metadata. Where available, HLA class I and class II types were obtained from metadata supplied by the sample provider rather than from assay-based typing. The paper's findings and limits, for the study overall: The quantity of clinical and demographic metadata differed by source and by participant and was supplied without curation.

Regarding this clone: Its binding antigen is unknown. No clone much larger than this one lies a single base away; base qualities are absent.

V drops 4 bases and J drops 0 bases, leaving 9 bases in between. Taken from cysteine to phenylalanine, the CDR3 has 15 residues. The entry retains the CDR3 DNA only, 45 bases that are in frame from base 1. The germline V gene supplies CDR1 SGHTA and CDR2 FQGNSA. In the prospective study, participants were roughly 18 to 100 years old, resided in about two dozen geographic areas of the United States, and were enrolled through a virtual design. Cohort assignment in the prospective study relied on participant-reported clinical history from a screening survey and a study questionnaire. A participant counted as exposed if, within 2 weeks of entering the study, that participant had been in contact with someone who had a PCR-confirmed or clinician-diagnosed COVID-19 case. Each participant in the prospective study had whole blood, serum and a nasopharyngeal or oropharyngeal swab collected by mobile phlebotomists. Participants in the prospective study had the option to provide additional blood draws and questionnaires over a 2-month period. Prospective study blood samples were shipped either frozen or at room temperature before DNA extraction.

TCRbeta CDR3 regions were amplified from genomic DNA by means of the immunoSEQ Assay, a bias-controlled multiplex PCR. The paper's processing steps were these. Within the assay, amplification of reference gene primers was used to estimate how many nucleated cells each sample contained. To quantify the absolute abundance of each unique TCRbeta CDR3 rearrangement, sequence reads were collapsed and filtered. For each sample, productive Simpson clonality was calculated as the square root of Simpson's diversity index across productive rearrangements. Drawn from immuneACCESS, this table holds only the in-frame rearrangements with V and J called that TCRdb kept. Clones are partly lost; checked studies trace under half to an unresolved V gene and leave the rest unexplained. The V and J calls and clone size come from that table; D and trimming were worked out from the DNA. The sample table contains 150,000 or so clones; only one count was recorded for 87% of them. The top ten hold roughly 4% of the sample.

Sequencing was carried out using PBMCs or T cells enriched from blood (not recorded which). This TCR derives from a middle-aged woman who had been exposed to COVID-19. This receptor chain uses TRBV7-2 and TRBJ1-4; no D gene can be assigned with confidence. The bases read TGTGCCAGCAGCTCAACAGCTGCAACTAATGAAAAACTGTTTTTT. Translated, it gives CASSSTAATNEKLFF. With the portions outside the CDR3 filled from the reference TRBV7-2 and TRBJ1-4 genes, the complete variable region becomes GAGVSQSPSNKVTEKGKDVELRCDPISGHTALYWYRQSLGQGLEFLIYFQGNSAPDKSGLPSDRFSAERTGGSVSTLTIQRTQQEDSAVYLCASSSTAATNEKLFFGSGTQLSVL.